The 18 T cell receptor beta chains below all came from one sample that was sequenced in a study of T cell repertoires in cytomegalovirus infection. TCRdb passed the reads through MiXCR, listing each CDR3 protein once. The sample yields about 300,000 distinct CDR3 sequences, around 9.1% seen once. The specimen was PBMCs. The receptors shown here come from a human donor in good health (CMV status not recorded). Some clones in this sample may be carry-over from other donors' samples.

A few counts support this clonotype. The chain couples TRBV28 to TRBJ2-1; D tentatively fits TRBD1 or TRBD2 (5 bases each). Trimming stripped 5 bases from V and 10 bases from J, with 15 bases between. The CDR3 covers 13 residues. The germline V gene has CDR1 MDHEN and CDR2 SYDVKM. Here the CDR3 reads CASSTRRDVEQFF. The CDR3 bases are TGTGCCAGCAGTACCCGCCGGGACGTCGAGCAGTTCTTC.

CDR3 in amino acids: CASVPQGRSGYTF. CDR3 nucleotide sequence: TGTGCCAGCGTCCCCCAGGGGAGGTCTGGCTACACCTTC. The V and J genes are TRBV28 and TRBJ1-2, with D perhaps TRBD1 (6 bases). CDR3 length: 13 residues. Trimming cost V 8 bases and J 7 bases, with 17 bases left between them. Germline CDR1 and CDR2: MDHEN and SYDVKM.

This sequence joins TRBV7-2 and TRBJ2-3; 8 nucleotides line up with TRBD2. The CDR3 has 18 amino acids. With 5 bases clipped from V and 1 base from J, the junction kept 14 bases outside the gene matches. Germline loops: CDR1 SGHTA, CDR2 FQGNSA. The CDR3 DNA reads as TGTGCCAGCAGCACACTCACCGGCGGGGGGCATGGCACAGATACGCAGTATTTT. Protein: CASSTLTGGGHGTDTQYF.

This clonotype occurred many times. The rearrangement joins TRBV7-2 to TRBJ2-5; 7 bases fit TRBD1. The CDR3 length is 15 residues. J lost 3 bases, V lost 5 bases, and 9 bases had no gene match. CDR1 and CDR2 from the germline V gene are SGHTA and FQGNSA. In DNA form, the CDR3 reads TGTGCCAGCAGCCTTGGGACAGCCAGAGAAGAGACCCAGTACTTC. The encoded protein is CASSLGTAREETQYF.

This clonotype was recorded at least ten times. The chain couples TRBV6-2 or TRBV6-3 to TRBJ2-2; the match to TRBD2 covers 10 bases. V gave up 6 bases and J gave up 2 bases; unmatched junction bases: 3. The germline V gene encodes CDR1 MNHEY and CDR2 SVGEGT. CDR3 size: 15 residues. As DNA, the CDR3 is TGTGCCAGCAGGAGACTAGCGGGTAACACCGGGGAGCTGTTTTTT. Translated: CASRRLAGNTGELFF.

This clonotype came up many times. This sequence joins TRBV28 and TRBJ2-5, with 7 positions matching TRBD2. Per the germline V gene, CDR1 is MDHEN and CDR2 is SYDVKM. CDR3 length: 13 amino acids. V was pared by 7 bases and J by 5 bases, with 7 bases of the junction left unmatched. Here the CDR3 reads CASTRGRDETQYF. Written as DNA, the CDR3 is TGTGCCAGCACCCGAGGGAGGGACGAGACCCAGTACTTC.

This clonotype was seen repeatedly, ten times or more. V gene TRBV4-3 combines with J gene TRBJ1-2, with D uncertain. This CDR3 is built from 15 residues. Germline V gives CDR1 LGHNA, CDR2 YSLEER. V shed 0 bases and J shed 2 bases, with 10 bases lying between them. Written as DNA, the CDR3 is TGCGCCAGCAGCCAAGATATAGGGCAGAACTATGGCTACACCTTC. It yields the protein CASSQDIGQNYGYTF.

This clonotype was detected only a few times. The gene calls are TRBV19 and TRBJ2-1; TRBD1 might be the D (5 bases). Germline CDR1 and CDR2: LNHDA and SQIVND (reference sequence). This CDR3 has 14 amino acids. V was shortened by 2 bases and J by 9 bases, with 14 bases between the two germline ends. This chain's CDR3 is CASSIQGFHSEQFF. CDR3 in DNA: TGTGCCAGTAGTATACAGGGTTTCCACAGTGAGCAGTTCTTC.

This clonotype was recorded many times. The gene calls are TRBV2 and TRBJ2-6; possible D gene TRBD2, 6 bases. Trimming cost V 3 bases and J 1 base, with 13 bases left between them. The CDR3 is 17 amino acids. CDR1 SNHLY and CDR2 FYNNEI come from the germline V gene. CDR3 sequence reads: CASSDGGIQSGANVLTF. The CDR3 DNA is TGTGCCAGCAGTGACGGAGGGATACAGTCTGGGGCCAACGTCCTGACTTTC.

Ten or more counts support this clonotype. The V call is TRBV20-1, the J call TRBJ1-5; TRBD1 matches 8 bases. The CDR3 consists of 17 residues. The germline gives CDR1 DFQATT, CDR2 SNEGSKA (reference sequence). The V and J ends lost 4 bases and 2 bases, in that order; junction bases with no gene match: 13. CDR3 residues: CSAKDRAPIDGNQPQHF. The CDR3 bases are TGCAGTGCTAAGGACAGGGCCCCCATTGATGGCAATCAGCCCCAGCATTTT.

In this sample, this clonotype turned up many times. The rearrangement uses TRBV7-9 and TRBJ2-1, with 10 positions matching TRBD1. This CDR3 has 16 residues. Germline assignment: CDR1 SEHNR and CDR2 FQNEAQ (reference sequence). The trim removed 2 bases at V and 7 bases at J, leaving 8 bases unmatched. The CDR3 nucleotides read TGTGCCAGCAGCTTATCATCGGGACAGGGGAGTAATGAGCAGTTCTTC. Translated: CASSLSSGQGSNEQFF.

This clonotype has a count of ten or more. The chain recombines TRBV28 with TRBJ1-5; D remains ambiguous. This CDR3 has 16 residues. V was pared by 5 bases and J by 0 bases, with 14 bases between. The germline CDR1 and CDR2 sequences are MDHEN and SYDVKM. The CDR3 spells CASSPSMGYSNQPQHF. The CDR3, as DNA: TGTGCCAGCAGTCCTAGCATGGGTTATAGCAATCAGCCCCAGCATTTT.

Ten or more counts support this clonotype. The genes are TRBV6-2 or TRBV6-3 and TRBJ2-3; D unclear. The CDR3 spans 13 residues. Germline CDR1 reads MNHEY; CDR2 reads SVGEGT. The V end was cut by 2 bases, the J end by 6 bases, with 9 bases between. In DNA form, the CDR3 reads TGTGCCAGCAGTTACCCAGGCGTGGATACGCAGTATTTT. Encoded protein: CASSYPGVDTQYF.

This clonotype was observed a few times. This chain links TRBV6-2 or TRBV6-3 with TRBJ2-1; 8 positions match TRBD1. CDR3 length: 17 residues. Germline CDR1 and CDR2: MNHEY and SVGEGT. The ends lost 0 bases at V and 2 bases at J; junction bases unmatched: 6. For the CDR3, the DNA is TGTGCCAGCAGTTACTCGGGGGACAGGCCCCCCTACAATGAGCAGTTCTTC. Translating it yields CASSYSGDRPPYNEQFF.

This clonotype has at least ten counts. This chain joins TRBV20-1 and TRBJ1-3; D may be TRBD1 (5 bases). This CDR3 is 17 amino acids long. Trimming cost V 3 bases and J 3 bases, with 21 bases left between them. Per germline, CDR1 DFQATT and CDR2 SNEGSKA (reference sequence). This CDR3 is CSARSTRGPSDGNTIYF. Here the CDR3 DNA reads TGCAGTGCTAGGTCTACAAGGGGCCCCTCGGATGGAAACACCATATATTTT.

In this sample, this clonotype turned up many times. The V and J genes are TRBV24-1 and TRBJ1-2; D is perhaps TRBD1 (6 bases). This CDR3 has 15 residues. V lost 9 bases to trimming and J lost 4 bases, with 20 bases between them. CDR1 is KGHDR and CDR2 is SFDVKD in the germline V gene. CDR3 DNA sequence: TGTGCCACCCCGTCGGGAGGGGGGCAAGCCTATGGCTACACCTTC. As protein: CATPSGGGQAYGYTF.

The chain carries TRBV20-1 and TRBJ2-1; D uncertain. Trimming took off 8 bases at V and 6 bases at J, with 14 bases between the two ends. CDR1 is DFQATT and CDR2 is SNEGSKA in the germline V gene (reference sequence). CDR3 length: 12 residues. CDR3 sequence (DNA): TGCAGTCCTCAGAAGAGCACCAATGAGCAGTTCTTC. Residues: CSPQKSTNEQFF.

This clonotype was seen repeatedly, ten times or more. This chain uses TRBV19 with TRBJ1-5; the D gene is possibly TRBD1 (5 bases). The CDR3 runs to 13 residues. Germline V CDR1 and CDR2: LNHDA, SQIVND (reference sequence). Trimming removed 3 bases at V and 10 bases at J, with 13 bases between. This CDR3 reads CASSIDRTRPQHF. The CDR3, as DNA: TGTGCCAGTAGTATCGACAGAACTAGACCCCAGCATTTT.